The source of this T cell receptor beta chain is a study of blood T cell repertoires in COVID-19. Those enrolled, adults aged roughly 18 to 89 years, came from about 24 US areas. Produced via immunoSEQ multiplex PCR; TCRdb's table is partial and in-frame only. Of about 280,000 clones listed, approximately 88% are singletons. Unmatched junction bases numbered 5, after V lost 0 bases and J lost 7 bases. Germline CDR1 reads LGHDT; CDR2 reads YNNKEL (reference sequence). The CDR3 contains 14 residues. The sequence derives from a woman aged 40 to 50 who had recovered from COVID-19. Source material: PBMCs or T cells enriched from blood (not recorded which). The chain employs TRBV3-1 (or the pseudogene TRBV3-2) and TRBJ1-1, with 7 bases that match TRBD1. The CDR3 here is CASSQEPGQLEAFF. The CDR3 region has the DNA TGTGCCAGCAGCCAAGAACCGGGACAGCTTGAAGCTTTCTTT.